This TCR beta chain was observed in a study of identifying expanded T cells in peripheral blood (dated by TCRdb to the late 2010s). Looking at the study overall: Technical replicates were generated by sequencing separate aliquots of the same genomic DNA pool, with four replicates compared pairwise.

CDR1 and CDR2 are drawn from the germline V gene: SGHDT, YYEEEE. The trim is 1 base for V and 3 bases for J, with a gap of 8 bases between the germline ends. The CDR3 goes from the cysteine to the phenylalanine over 13 residues. Kept here is only the CDR3 DNA, which spans 39 bases and is read in frame from base 1. During the collection period, no infections or other immune events were recorded for the healthy donors. Time-dependent variance in a beta-binomial model of T-cell clone differential abundance was calibrated using healthy-donor blood repertoires as a training cohort. The training cohort comprised some 10 healthy donors, 3 female and 7 male. On average the donors were around 45 years old, and their ages spanned roughly 29 to 70 years. Whole blood was collected from each healthy donor at three time points spaced around two weeks apart and obtained from a commercial supplier. Genomic DNA was extracted from unsorted whole blood for immunosequencing.

As regards this clone: Its antigen remains unidentified. No base-level quality is on record; no much larger clone is a single base apart.

General findings and caveats noted by the study authors: Across all healthy donors, variance in clone template counts between approximately two-week samples was found to increase significantly with total template count. Between technical replicates the binomial model flagged around 1.2 differentially abundant clones, whereas over roughly 2 weeks the binomial model flagged about 15 and over about 4 weeks approximately 20. Across all healthy-donor time intervals, the beta-binomial model significantly cut both the number of clones called differentially abundant and the false-positive rate. The authors expected that biological variance in healthy repertoires might rise further over much longer intervals, such as months to years.

TCRbeta CDR3 regions were profiled with the immunoSEQ Assay using bias-controlled multiplex PCR amplification of genomic DNA. In the original analysis: The absolute abundance of each unique TCRbeta CDR3 region was quantified after sequences were collapsed and filtered. Differential abundance was tested with a binomial (Fisher-equivalent) model and with a beta-binomial model adding time-dependent variance fitted from healthy donors. Clones with fewer than 5 combined templates were removed, and differential abundance was called for clones with a Benjamini-Hochberg FDR below 0.01. Beta-binomial variance was modeled as a function of total template count across the two samples using the form v = (b*log(k)+a)^2. Held by TCRdb, this immuneACCESS table contains in-frame sequences only and omits some clones. Under half of the omission traces to an unresolved V gene where checked; the cause of the rest is unknown. That table supplies the V and J calls and clone size; D and trimming were determined from the DNA. The table for this sample lists around 130,000 clones; less than 90% of them were counted only once. The top ten clonotypes cover approximately 8.9% of the sample.

The rearrangement combines TRBV5-6 with TRBJ2-7; the D gene cannot be named for sure. The TCR comes from a person aged 18 to 70 in good health. The sample taken for sequencing was blood. The nucleotides are TGTGCCAGCAGCTTGTTCGTCCTCTACGAGCAGTACTTC. The encoded protein is CASSLFVLYEQYF.